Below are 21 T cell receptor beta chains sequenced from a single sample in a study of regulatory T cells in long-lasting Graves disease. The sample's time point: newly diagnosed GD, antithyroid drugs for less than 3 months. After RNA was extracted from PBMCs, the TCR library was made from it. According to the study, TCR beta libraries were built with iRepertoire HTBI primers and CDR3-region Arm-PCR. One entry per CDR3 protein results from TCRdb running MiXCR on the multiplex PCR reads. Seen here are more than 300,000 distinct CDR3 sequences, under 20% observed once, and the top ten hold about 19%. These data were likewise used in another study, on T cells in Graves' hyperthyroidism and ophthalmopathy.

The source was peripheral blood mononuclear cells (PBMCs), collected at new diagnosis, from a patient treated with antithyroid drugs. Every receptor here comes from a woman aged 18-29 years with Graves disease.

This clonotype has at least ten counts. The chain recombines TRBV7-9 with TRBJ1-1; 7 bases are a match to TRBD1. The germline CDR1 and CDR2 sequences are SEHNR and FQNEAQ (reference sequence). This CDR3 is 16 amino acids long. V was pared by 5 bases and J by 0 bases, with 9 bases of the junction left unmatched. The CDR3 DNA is TGTGCCAGCAGCCCGCTGCTGGACAGGCTGAACACTGAAGCTTTCTTT. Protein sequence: CASSPLLDRLNTEAFF.

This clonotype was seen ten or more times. CDR3 sequence: CASSYGGGALNTEAFF. The CDR3 DNA reads TGTGCCAGCAGTTACGGAGGGGGCGCATTGAACACTGAAGCTTTCTTT. This chain joins TRBV6-5 and TRBJ1-1; TRBD1 matches at 7 bases. Germline V gene lookup returns CDR1 MNHEY and CDR2 SVGAGI. V trimming: 2 bases; J trimming: 0 bases; junction bases outside the gene matches: 6. There are 16 residues in the CDR3.

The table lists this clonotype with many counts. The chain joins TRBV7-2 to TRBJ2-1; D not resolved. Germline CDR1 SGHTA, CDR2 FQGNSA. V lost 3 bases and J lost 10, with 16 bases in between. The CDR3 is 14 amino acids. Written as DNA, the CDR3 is TGTGCCAGCAGCTTTGCAGCGCGAGGCCTGGAGCAGTTCTTC. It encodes CASSFAARGLEQFF. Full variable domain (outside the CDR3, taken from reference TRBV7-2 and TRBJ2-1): GAGVSQSPSNKVTEKGKDVELRCDPISGHTALYWYRQSLGQGLEFLIYFQGNSAPDKSGLPSDRFSAERTGGSVSTLTIQRTQQEDSAVYLCASSFAARGLEQFFGPGTRLTVL.

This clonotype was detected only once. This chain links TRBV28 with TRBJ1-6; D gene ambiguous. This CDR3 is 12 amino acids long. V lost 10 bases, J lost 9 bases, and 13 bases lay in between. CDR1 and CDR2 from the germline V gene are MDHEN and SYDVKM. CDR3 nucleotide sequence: TGTGCCACCACAGAGTCTGGTTCACCCCTCCACTTT. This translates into CATTESGSPLHF.

In DNA, the CDR3 is TGCAGTGCTAGAGAGTTGGGACAGGGCTATTCACCCCTCCACTTT. The encoded protein is CSARELGQGYSPLHF. The chain links TRBV20-1 to TRBJ1-6; 9 bases line up with TRBD1. The CDR3 has 15 amino acids. Germline V gene lookup returns CDR1 DFQATT and CDR2 SNEGSKA (reference sequence). Trimming at V came to 0 bases and at J to 8 bases, leaving 5 bases not matched to a gene.

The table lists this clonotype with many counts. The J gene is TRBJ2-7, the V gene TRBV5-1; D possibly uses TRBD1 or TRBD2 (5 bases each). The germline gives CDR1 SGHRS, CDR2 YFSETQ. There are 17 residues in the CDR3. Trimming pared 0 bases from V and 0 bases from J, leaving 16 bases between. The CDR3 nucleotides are TGCGCCAGCAGCTTGGGCGGTGGTGAGGGGAGCTCCTACGAGCAGTACTTC. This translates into CASSLGGGEGSSYEQYF.

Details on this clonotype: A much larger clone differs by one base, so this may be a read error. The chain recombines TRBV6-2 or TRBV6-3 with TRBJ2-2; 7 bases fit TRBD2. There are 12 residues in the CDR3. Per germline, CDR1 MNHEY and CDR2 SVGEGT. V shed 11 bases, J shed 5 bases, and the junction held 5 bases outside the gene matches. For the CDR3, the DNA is TGTGCCCCCCGGCGGGGGACCGGGGAGCTGTTTTTT. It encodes CAPRRGTGELFF.

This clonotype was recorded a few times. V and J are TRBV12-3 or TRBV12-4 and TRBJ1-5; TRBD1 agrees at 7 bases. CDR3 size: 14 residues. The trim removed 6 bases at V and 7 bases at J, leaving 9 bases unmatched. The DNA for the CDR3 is TGTGCCAGCAGACCTACAGGGGAAAAACAGCCCCAGCATTTT. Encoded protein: CASRPTGEKQPQHF.

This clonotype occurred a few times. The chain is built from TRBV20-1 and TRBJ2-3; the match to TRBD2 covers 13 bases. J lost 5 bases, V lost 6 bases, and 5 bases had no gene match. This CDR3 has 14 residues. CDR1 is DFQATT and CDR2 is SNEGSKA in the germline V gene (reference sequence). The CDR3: CSARLAGGGDTQYF. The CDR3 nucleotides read TGCAGTGCGAGACTAGCGGGAGGTGGAGATACGCAGTATTTT.

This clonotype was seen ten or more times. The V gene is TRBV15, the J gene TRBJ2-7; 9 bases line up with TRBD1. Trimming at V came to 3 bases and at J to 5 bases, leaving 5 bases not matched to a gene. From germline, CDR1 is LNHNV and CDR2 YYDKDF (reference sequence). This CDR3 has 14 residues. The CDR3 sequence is CATSSRDRDHEQYF. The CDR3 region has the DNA TGTGCCACCAGCAGCCGGGACAGGGACCACGAGCAGTACTTC.

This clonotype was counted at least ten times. The CDR3 spells CSGGLAGAYEQYF. CDR3 DNA sequence: TGCAGTGGCGGACTAGCGGGGGCCTACGAGCAGTACTTC. The chain combines TRBV20-1 with TRBJ2-7; 13 bases align to TRBD2. Germline values: CDR1 DFQATT, CDR2 SNEGSKA (reference sequence). The CDR3 contains 13 residues. J gave up 2 bases and V 7 bases, and 2 bases lay outside the gene matches.

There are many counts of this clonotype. The DNA of the CDR3 is TGTGCCTGGAGTGTACTGACAGGGGCAAAGACTGAAGCTTTCTTT. Protein: CAWSVLTGAKTEAFF. The chain has TRBV30 and TRBJ1-1, with 8 bases that match TRBD1. CDR3 length equals 15 residues. V was clipped by 0 bases and J by 5 bases; unmatched bases: 8. Germline CDR1 is GTSNPN and CDR2 is SVGIG (reference sequence).

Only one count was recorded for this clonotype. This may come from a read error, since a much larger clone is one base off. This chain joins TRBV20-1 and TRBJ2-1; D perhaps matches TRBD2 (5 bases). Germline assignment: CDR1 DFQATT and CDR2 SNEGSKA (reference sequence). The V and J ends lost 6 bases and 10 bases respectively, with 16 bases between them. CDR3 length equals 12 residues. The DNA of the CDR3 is TGCAGTGCCGGCCTATACGACTACGAGCAGTTCTTC. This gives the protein CSAGLYDYEQFF.

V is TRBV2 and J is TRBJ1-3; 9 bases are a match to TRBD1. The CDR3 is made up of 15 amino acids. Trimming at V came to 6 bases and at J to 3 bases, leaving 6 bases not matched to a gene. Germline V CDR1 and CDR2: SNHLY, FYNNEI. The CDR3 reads CASSAGTGSGNTIYF. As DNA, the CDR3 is TGTGCCAGCAGCGCCGGGACAGGGAGTGGAAACACCATATATTTT.

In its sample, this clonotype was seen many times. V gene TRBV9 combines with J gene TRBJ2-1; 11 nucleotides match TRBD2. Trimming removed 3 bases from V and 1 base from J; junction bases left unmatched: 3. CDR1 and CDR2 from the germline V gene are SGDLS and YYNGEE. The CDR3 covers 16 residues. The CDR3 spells CASSGTSGGSYNEQFF. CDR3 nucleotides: TGTGCCAGCAGCGGTACTAGCGGGGGATCCTACAATGAGCAGTTCTTC.

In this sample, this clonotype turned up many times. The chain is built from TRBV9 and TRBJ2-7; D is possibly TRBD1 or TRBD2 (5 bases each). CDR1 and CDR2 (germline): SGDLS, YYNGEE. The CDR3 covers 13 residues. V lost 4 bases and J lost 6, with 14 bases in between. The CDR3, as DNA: TGTGCCAGCAGCACACAATGGGGGTCCGAGCAGTACTTC. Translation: CASSTQWGSEQYF. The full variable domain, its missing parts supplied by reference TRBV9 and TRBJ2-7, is DSGVTQTPKHLITATGQRVTLRCSPRSGDLSVYWYQQSLDQGLQFLIQYYNGEERAKGNILERFSAQQFPDLHSELNLSSLELGDSALYFCASSTQWGSEQYFGPGTRLTVT.

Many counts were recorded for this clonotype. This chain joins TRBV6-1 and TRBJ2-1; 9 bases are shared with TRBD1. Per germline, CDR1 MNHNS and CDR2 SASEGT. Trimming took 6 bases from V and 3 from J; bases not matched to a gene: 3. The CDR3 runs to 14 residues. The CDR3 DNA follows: TGTGCCAGCAGGCCGGACAGGGGCTACAATGAGCAGTTCTTC. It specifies CASRPDRGYNEQFF.

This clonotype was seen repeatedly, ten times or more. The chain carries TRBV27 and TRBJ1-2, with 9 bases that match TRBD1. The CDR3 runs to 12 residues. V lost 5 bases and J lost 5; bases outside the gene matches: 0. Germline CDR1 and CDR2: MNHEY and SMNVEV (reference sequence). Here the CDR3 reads CASSDRGYGYTF. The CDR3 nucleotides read TGTGCCAGCAGTGACAGGGGGTATGGCTACACCTTC.

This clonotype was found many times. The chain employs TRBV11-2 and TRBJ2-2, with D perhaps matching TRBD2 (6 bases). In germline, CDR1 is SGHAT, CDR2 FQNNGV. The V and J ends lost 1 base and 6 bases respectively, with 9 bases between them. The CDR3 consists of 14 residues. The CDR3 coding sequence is TGTGCCAGCAGCTTAGTTGGAGGGGCCGGGGAGCTGTTTTTT. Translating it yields CASSLVGGAGELFF.

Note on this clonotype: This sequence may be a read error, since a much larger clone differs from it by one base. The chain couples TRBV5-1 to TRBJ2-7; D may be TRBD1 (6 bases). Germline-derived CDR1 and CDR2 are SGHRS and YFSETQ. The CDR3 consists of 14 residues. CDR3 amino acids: CASSLDTDSYGHTF. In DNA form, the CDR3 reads TGCGCCAGCAGCTTGGATACGGACAGCTATGGCCACACCTTC.

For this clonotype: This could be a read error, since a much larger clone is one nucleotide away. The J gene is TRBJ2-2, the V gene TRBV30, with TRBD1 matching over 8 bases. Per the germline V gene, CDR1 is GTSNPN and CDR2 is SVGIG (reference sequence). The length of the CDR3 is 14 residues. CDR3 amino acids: CASDRGATAGEPFF. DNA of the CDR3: TGTGCCTCAGACAGGGGCGCGACGGCCGGGGAGCCGTTTTTT.